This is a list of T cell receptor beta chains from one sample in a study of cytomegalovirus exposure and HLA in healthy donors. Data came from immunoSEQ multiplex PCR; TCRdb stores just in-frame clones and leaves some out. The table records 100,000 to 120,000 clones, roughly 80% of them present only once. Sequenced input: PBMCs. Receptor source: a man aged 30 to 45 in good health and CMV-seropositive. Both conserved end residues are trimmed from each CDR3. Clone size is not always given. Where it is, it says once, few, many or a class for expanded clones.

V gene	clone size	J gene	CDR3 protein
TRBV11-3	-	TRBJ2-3	ASSTQGGPSTDTQY
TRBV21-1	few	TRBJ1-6	ASSKYRDRPRNSPLH
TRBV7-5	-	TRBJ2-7	VRSLAQRGVFYEQY
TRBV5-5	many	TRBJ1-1	ASSFQNTEAF
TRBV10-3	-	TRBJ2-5	ASTADIEETQY
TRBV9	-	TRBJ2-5	ASSNPTGSDPRGETQY
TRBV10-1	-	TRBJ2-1	ASSAGGAGEGEQF
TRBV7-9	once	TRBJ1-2	ASSPALTGYGYT
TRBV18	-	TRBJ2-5	ASSPRGQVGETQY
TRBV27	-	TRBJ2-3	ASSLKDWRSTDTQY
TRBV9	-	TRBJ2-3	ASSSPTAGDLSTDTQY
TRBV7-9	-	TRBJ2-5	ASSLAGTGLQETQY
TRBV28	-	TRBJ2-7	ASSSPGHKFSYEQY
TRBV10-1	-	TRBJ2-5	ASSESLAQETQY
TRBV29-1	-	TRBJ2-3	SVDSTSPLTDTQY
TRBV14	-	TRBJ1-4	ASSRGGSEKLF
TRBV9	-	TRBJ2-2	ASSVDAGPNTGELF
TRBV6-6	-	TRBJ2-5	ASSYRVAGGQETQY
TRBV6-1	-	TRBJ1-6	ASNKGLANSPLH
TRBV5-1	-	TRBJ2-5	ASRHGQGQGETQY
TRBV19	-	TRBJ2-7	ASSIVTGSGYEQY
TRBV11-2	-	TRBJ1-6	ASSKEGTPNSPLH
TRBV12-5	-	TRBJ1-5	ASREGGNNQPQH
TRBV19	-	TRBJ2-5	ASSIWAPGGRETQY
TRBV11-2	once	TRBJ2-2	ASSTRDRGQTGELF
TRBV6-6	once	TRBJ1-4	ASSRDRVSDEKLF
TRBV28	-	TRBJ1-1	ASSSFGQIQAF
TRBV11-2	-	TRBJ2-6	ASSPRGSSSGANVLT
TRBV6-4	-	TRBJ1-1	ASSDTDRGTEAF
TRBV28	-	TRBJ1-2	ASSTSTGLSNYGYT
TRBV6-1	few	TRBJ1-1	ASSEDAGQGKTEAF
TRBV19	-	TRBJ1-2	ASSMESRGQGGYT
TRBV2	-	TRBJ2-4	ASSTTGGENIQY
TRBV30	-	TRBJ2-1	AWSGTSGGPRF
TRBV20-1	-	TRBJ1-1	SAKTGAEAF
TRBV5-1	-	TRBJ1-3	ASSLAGARTGNTIY
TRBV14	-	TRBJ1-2	ASRKTGANYGYT
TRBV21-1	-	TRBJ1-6	ASSKLGIPLH
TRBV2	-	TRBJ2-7	ASKVGGSYEQY
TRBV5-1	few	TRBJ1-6	ASSLGTGGDNSPLH
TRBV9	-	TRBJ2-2	ASSSDARGGTGELF
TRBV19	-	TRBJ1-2	ASSTPGQDYGYT
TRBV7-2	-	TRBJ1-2	ASSPSLETANGYT
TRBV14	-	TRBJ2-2	ASSQLRGHGTGELF
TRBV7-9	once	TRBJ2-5	ASSLEGGRGQETQY
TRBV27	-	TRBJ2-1	ASSLSNRNEQF
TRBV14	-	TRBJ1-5	ASSQGGRNQPQH